Below, 12 T cell receptor beta chains from the same sample are listed, as sequenced in a study of blood T cells in healthy people across ages (dated by TCRdb to 2014 to 2015). The method was 5' RACE. TCRdb names Illumina HiSeq 2500 as the instrument used. The second PCR ran for roughly 7 to 12 cycles and used a J-beta primer mix along with a sample-barcoded 5' primer. TCRdb ran its own pipeline on the public reads, namely fastp trimming at Q25 and MiXCR clone calling, and kept in-frame beta chains. When rows share a CDR3 protein, they turn into one entry using the most common DNA and genes. This sample comprises about 1 million distinct CDR3 sequences, roughly 24% of them detected only once. The ten biggest clones cover less than 0.75% of the sample. The same data also went into a second study, on T cells of mothers and their children.

Sample: blood. These receptors came from a girl aged 2 to 9 in good health.

Details on this clonotype: Relative to the germline gene, one junction end is altered; a read error may explain this. The chain recombines TRBV24-1 with TRBJ2-5; no clear D. CDR3 length: 14 residues. CDR1 is KGHDR and CDR2 is SFDVKD in the germline V gene. CDR3 amino acids: CATSDPGTQETQYF. For the CDR3, the DNA is TGCGCCACCAGTGATCCCGGAACACAAGAGACCCAGTACTTC.

In this sample, this clonotype turned up many times. The V call is TRBV7-9, the J call TRBJ2-1; 8 bases agree with TRBD1. The germline CDR1 and CDR2 sequences are SEHNR and FQNEAQ (reference sequence). V gave up 1 base and J gave up 7 bases; unmatched junction bases: 3. This CDR3 spans 14 amino acids. The CDR3 DNA reads as TGTGCCAGCAGCTTAGGGGGACAGGTAAATGAGCAGTTCTTC. Its protein is CASSLGGQVNEQFF.

This clonotype was seen more than once but under ten times. V and J are TRBV20-1 and TRBJ2-1, with TRBD2 matching over 9 bases. The end of the DNA fits TRBJ2-7 better, so the J call may be wrong. Per the germline V gene, CDR1 is DFQATT and CDR2 is SNEGSKA (reference sequence). The length of the CDR3 is 15 residues. The chain's CDR3 is CSAQFGSGGIYEQYF. The CDR3 nucleotides read TGCAGTGCCCAATTCGGCAGCGGGGGGATCTACGAGCAGTACTTC.

In regard to this clonotype: The junction departs from germline at one end; a sequencing error may be responsible. The rearrangement links TRBV12-3 or TRBV12-4 to TRBJ2-5, with 8 nucleotides matching TRBD2. TRBJ2-7 matches the DNA end more closely, so the J call is doubtful. The CDR3 runs to 13 residues. The CDR3, as DNA: TGTGCCGGCAGTTGGACTAGCCCTGACGAGCAGTACTTC. Its protein product is CAGSWTSPDEQYF.

This clonotype was seen more than once but under ten times. The chain carries TRBV5-6 and TRBJ2-5; D is perhaps TRBD1 (6 bases). Trimming cost V 2 bases and J 3 bases, with 11 bases left between them. The CDR3 contains 14 residues. From germline, CDR1 is SGHDT and CDR2 YYEEEE. The CDR3 here is CASSFSGTKETQYF. CDR3 nucleotide sequence: TGTGCCAGCAGCTTCTCCGGGACAAAAGAGACCCAGTACTTC.

The chain is built from TRBV12-3 or TRBV12-4 and TRBJ1-5; perhaps TRBD1 as D (6 bases). The CDR3 has 14 amino acids. The V end lost 6 bases, the J end lost 7 bases, and 16 bases lay between the germline ends. The CDR3 DNA is TGTGCCAGCAGCGAAGGGGGATCGAGACAGCCCCAGCATTTT. Protein: CASSEGGSRQPQHF.

This clonotype appeared a few times. The V gene is TRBV20-1, the J gene TRBJ2-1, with D possibly matching TRBD2 (6 bases). V lost 0 bases, J lost 4 bases, and 13 bases lay in between. Per the germline V gene, CDR1 is DFQATT and CDR2 is SNEGSKA (reference sequence). This CDR3 spans 15 amino acids. The CDR3 protein is CSARDRGDSYNEQFF. The CDR3 coding sequence is TGCAGTGCTAGAGATCGCGGGGATTCATACAATGAGCAGTTCTTC.

The sample holds many counts of this clonotype. The junction departs from the called germline gene at one end, perhaps through a read error. V gene TRBV4-1 combines with J gene TRBJ2-3; maybe TRBD2 (5 bases). Germline values: CDR1 MGHRA, CDR2 YSYEKL. This CDR3 contains 16 residues. CDR3 protein: CASSQDRLGGLPSHLF. The CDR3, as DNA: TGCGCCAGCAGCCAAGATCGTTTGGGCGGGCTTCCTTCCCACCTCTTT.

This clonotype was detected ten times or more. The CDR3 is CSVEVRGNEQFF. The CDR3 nucleotides read TGCAGCGTTGAAGTACGCGGGAATGAGCAGTTCTTC. This sequence joins TRBV29-1 and TRBJ2-1; TRBD2 is a possible D gene (5 bases). The CDR3 is 12 residues long. V lost 1 base and J lost 7, with 8 bases in between. Germline lookup yields CDR1 SQVTM and CDR2 ANQGSEA.

CDR3 DNA sequence: TGTGCCAGTAGTATGGGACAGGGTAGCTTCGAGCAGTACTTC. The encoded protein is CASSMGQGSFEQYF. The V call is TRBV19, the J call TRBJ2-7; 9 positions match TRBD1. Per the germline V gene, CDR1 is LNHDA and CDR2 is SQIVND (reference sequence). Trimming took 3 bases from V and 6 from J; bases not matched to a gene: 6. This CDR3 comprises 14 residues.

This clonotype occurred a few times. The chain links TRBV28 to TRBJ1-1; 8 bases agree with TRBD1. J lost 0 bases, V lost 4 bases, and 7 bases had no gene match. Germline loops: CDR1 MDHEN, CDR2 SYDVKM. CDR3 length: 16 amino acids. The CDR3 region has the DNA TGTGCCAGCAGTTCCGAGACAGGGGTGCTGAACACTGAAGCTTTCTTT. It specifies CASSSETGVLNTEAFF.

A word on this clonotype: Given a much more abundant clone one base away, this may be a read error. The genes are TRBV20-1 and TRBJ1-2; D is perhaps TRBD1 (5 bases). The CDR3 loop spans 15 amino acids. CDR1 is DFQATT, CDR2 SNEGSKA, per germline (reference sequence). The CDR3 region is CNARDLQGYGYGYTF. The DNA of the CDR3 is TGCAATGCTAGAGATCTTCAGGGATACGGCTATGGCTACACCTTC.